Below, 14 T cell receptor beta chains from the same sample are listed, as sequenced in a study of esophageal squamous cell carcinoma under preoperative chemotherapy. Sample time point: after preoperative PTX-NDP chemotherapy. TCRdb fed the PCR reads into MiXCR, producing one record per CDR3 protein. This table holds about 32,000 distinct CDR3 sequences, around 50% found once. This specimen was taken from a patient given preoperative chemotherapy. The receptors derive from a human donor with esophageal squamous cell carcinoma. The donor label of this sample is uncertain.

This clonotype has at least ten counts. The chain links TRBV7-9 to TRBJ1-2; the D is unclear. There are 13 residues in the CDR3. Trimming removed 6 bases from V and 2 bases from J, with 10 bases in between. Germline V lookup: CDR1 SEHNR, CDR2 FQNEAQ (reference sequence). The chain's CDR3 is CASRGLGNYGYTF. CDR3 nucleotides: TGTGCCAGCAGGGGGTTGGGCAACTATGGCTACACCTTC. Using reference TRBV7-9 and TRBJ1-2 for the parts outside the CDR3, the full variable domain is DTGVSQNPRHKITKRGQNVTFRCDPISEHNRLYWYRQTLGQGPEFLTYFQNEAQLEKSRLLSDRFSAERPKGSFSTLEIQRTEQGDSAMYLCASRGLGNYGYTFGSGTRLTVV.

Worth noting for this clonotype: One end of the junction does not line up with germline, which may come from a read error. The chain joins TRBV6-1 to TRBJ2-4; D assignment may be TRBD1 or TRBD2 (5 bases each). The CDR3 sequence is 16 residues long. CDR1 and CDR2 from the germline V gene are MNHNS and SASEGT. The CDR3 DNA follows: TGTGCCAGCAGCGTATCGGGGCTGTGTGCCACAGACATTCAGTATTTC. It is translated as CASSVSGLCATDIQYF.

In regard to this clonotype: At one end, the junction sequence differs from germline, possibly due to a read error. The chain joins TRBV11-3 to TRBJ2-4; TRBD2 is a possible D gene (7 bases). The length of the CDR3 is 17 residues. Germline values: CDR1 SGHNT, CDR2 YENEEA. This CDR3 reads CASSFEAGLGAKNMQYF. CDR3 sequence (DNA): TGTGCCAGCAGCTTCGAAGCGGGGCTGGGGGCCAAAAACATGCAGTACTTC.

On this clonotype: The CDR3 does not close with the conserved phenylalanine or tryptophan, likely indicating a read error. The limits of the CDR3 on the DNA are not certain, so only TCRdb's listed CDR3 is given. The chain is built from TRBV7-7 and TRBJ2-5; the table calls TRBD2, which could not be checked here. Per germline, CDR1 SSHAT and CDR2 FNYEAQ (reference sequence). Inclusive of both ends, the CDR3 amounts to 15 amino acids. The CDR3 sequence: CASSPREGLKATQFL.

CDR3 loop: CASSLHGTQETQYF. As DNA, the CDR3 is TGTGCCAGCAGCTTACATGGGACTCAAGAGACCCAGTACTTC. The chain recombines TRBV7-2 with TRBJ2-5; a possible D gene is TRBD2 (6 bases). With 2 bases removed from V and 2 bases from J, the gap between germline ends came to 9 bases. Germline V gives CDR1 SGHTA, CDR2 FQGNSA. CDR3 size: 14 residues.

The chain employs TRBV12-3 or TRBV12-4 and TRBJ2-5, with 12 positions matching TRBD2. The trim removed 8 bases at V and 7 bases at J, leaving 14 bases unmatched. The CDR3 spans 16 residues. The CDR3 coding sequence is TGTGCCAGCGCACTAGCGGGGGGCAGTAGGGCAGCGACCCAGTACTTC. Translated: CASALAGGSRAATQYF.

Note on this clonotype: The final CDR3 position lacks the conserved phenylalanine or tryptophan, pointing to a likely read error. It is unclear where the CDR3 begins or ends on the DNA, so no DNA is shown, and the CDR3 is as TCRdb lists it. The V call is TRBV12-3 or TRBV12-4, the J call TRBJ2-5; the table's D gene call, TRBD2, was not cross checked with the DNA. The CDR3 adds up to 13 amino acids, both ends counted. CDR3 amino acids: CASLAGSEETRLS.

A word on this clonotype: At one of its ends the junction is not consistent with the germline gene, which may arise from a read error. The chain uses TRBV6-1 and TRBJ2-3; D is tentatively TRBD1 or TRBD2 (5 bases each). This CDR3 contains 15 residues. Germline lookup yields CDR1 MNHNS and CDR2 SASEGT. CDR3 sequence reads: CGSSSGPSAKDTQYF. DNA of the CDR3: TGTGGCAGCAGCTCGGGGCCGAGCGCCAAAGATACGCAGTACTTT.

The CDR3 loop reads CASSYSVPNEQYF. CDR3 nucleotides: TGTGCCAGCAGTTACTCGGTGCCTAACGAGCAGTACTTC. V gene TRBV6-5 combines with J gene TRBJ2-7, with D unresolved. Between the trimmed V and J ends, which lost 0 bases and 5 bases, there was a span of 8 bases. The CDR3 covers 13 residues. Germline-derived CDR1 and CDR2 are MNHEY and SVGAGI.

Many counts were recorded for this clonotype. Being one base from a much bigger clone, this may be a read error. The rearrangement uses TRBV7-2 and TRBJ2-1; no firm D call. This CDR3 comprises 13 residues. Germline lookup yields CDR1 SGHTA and CDR2 FQGNSA. Trimming shortened V by 0 bases and J by 13 bases, and 13 bases separated the two germline ends. In nucleotides, the CDR3 is TGTGCCAGCAGCTTAGCTCGGCAAGAGACCCAGTTCTTC. As protein: CASSLARQETQFF.

The chain is built from TRBV11-3 and TRBJ2-5; 7 bases map to TRBD2. The J call may be mistaken, given a closer DNA end match to TRBJ2-3. The germline CDR1 and CDR2 sequences are SGHNT and YENEEA. CDR3 length: 17 residues. CDR3 DNA: TGTGCCAGCAGCCCCCTTTTAAGCGGGAAGGTTCCCAGGACGCAGTATTTT. It encodes CASSPLLSGKVPRTQYF.

In its sample, this clonotype was seen many times. V and J are TRBV27 and TRBJ2-7; tentatively, D is TRBD2 (6 bases). V was cut by 5 bases and J by 6 bases, with 14 bases left in between. This CDR3 is built from 13 residues. The germline CDR1 and CDR2 sequences are MNHEY and SMNVEV (reference sequence). The CDR3 here is CASSRLPEGEQYF. CDR3 bases: TGTGCCAGCAGTAGACTGCCGGAGGGCGAGCAGTACTTC.

This clonotype has a handful of counts. The rearrangement uses TRBV11-3 and TRBJ2-5, with D tentatively TRBD2 (6 bases). The CDR3 is 13 amino acids. CDR1 and CDR2 (germline): SGHNT, YENEEA. Trimming left V 1 base short and J 5 bases short, with 8 bases between. The CDR3 DNA reads as TGTGCCAGCAGCTTAGGTGGGAGGGAGACCCAGTACTTC. This translates into CASSLGGRETQYF.

The chain recombines TRBV7-7 with TRBJ2-3; TRBD2 agrees at 8 bases. This CDR3 region has 16 residues. Per the germline V gene, CDR1 is SSHAT and CDR2 is FNYEAQ (reference sequence). The J segment lost 2 bases and the V segment lost 5 bases, leaving 9 bases of the junction unmatched. The CDR3 bases are TGTGCCAGCAGCCCTGGCCGTAGCGGGAACACAGATACGCAGTATTTT. It is translated as CASSPGRSGNTDTQYF. The full variable domain, completed using reference TRBV7-7 and TRBJ2-3, is GAGVSQSPRYKVTKRGQDVTLRCDPISSHATLYWYQQALGQGPEFLTYFNYEAQPDKSGLPSDRFSAERPEGSISTLTIQRTEQRDSAMYRCASSPGRSGNTDTQYFGPGTRLTVL.